This T cell receptor (beta chain) is drawn from a study of PD-1 and CTLA-4 blockade in melanoma. The table came from immunoSEQ multiplex PCR; TCRdb's copy has only in-frame clones and leaves some out. The sample records roughly 16,000 clones, roughly two thirds being singletons. The V end was cut by 2 bases, the J end by 4 bases, with 6 bases between. This CDR3 is 12 amino acids long. Looked up from germline, CDR1 is MNHNS and CDR2 is SASEGT. The chain is built from TRBV6-1 and TRBJ2-7; D gene uncertain. The source material was CD8+ T cells from peripheral blood, sampled before anti-PD-1 treatment. This TCR was recovered from a human donor with melanoma. The CDR3 region is CASSEWEYEQYF. In DNA form, the CDR3 reads TGTGCCAGCAGTGAATGGGAATACGAGCAGTACTTC.